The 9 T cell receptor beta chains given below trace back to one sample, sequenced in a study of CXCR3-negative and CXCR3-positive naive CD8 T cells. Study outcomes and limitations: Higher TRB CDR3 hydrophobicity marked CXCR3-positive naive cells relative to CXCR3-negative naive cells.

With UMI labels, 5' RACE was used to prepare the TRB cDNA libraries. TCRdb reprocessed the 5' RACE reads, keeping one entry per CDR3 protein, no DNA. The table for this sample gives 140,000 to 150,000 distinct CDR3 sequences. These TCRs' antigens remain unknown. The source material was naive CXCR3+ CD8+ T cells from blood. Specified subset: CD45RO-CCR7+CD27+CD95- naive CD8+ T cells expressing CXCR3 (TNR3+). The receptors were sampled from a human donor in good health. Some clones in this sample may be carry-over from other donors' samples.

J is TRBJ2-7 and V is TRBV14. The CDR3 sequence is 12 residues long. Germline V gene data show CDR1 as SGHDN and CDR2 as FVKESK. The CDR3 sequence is CASSQGTYEQYF.

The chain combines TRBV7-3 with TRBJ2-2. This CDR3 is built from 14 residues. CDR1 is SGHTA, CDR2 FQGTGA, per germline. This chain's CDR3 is CASSFAGNTGELFF. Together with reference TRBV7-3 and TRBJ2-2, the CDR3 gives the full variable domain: GAGVSQTPSNKVTEKGKYVELRCDPISGHTALYWYRQSLGQGPEFLIYFQGTGAADDSGLPNDRFFAVRPEGSVSTLKIQRTERGDSAVYLCASSFAGNTGELFFGEGSRLTVL.

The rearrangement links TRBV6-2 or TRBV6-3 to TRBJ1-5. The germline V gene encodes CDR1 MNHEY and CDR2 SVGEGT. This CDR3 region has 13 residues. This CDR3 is CASSYGGNQPQHF.

The CDR3 loop is CASNLGLRTEAFF. This chain links TRBV19 with TRBJ1-1. Germline CDR1 reads LNHDA; CDR2 reads SQIVND (reference sequence). The CDR3 totals 13 residues.

CDR3 in amino acids: CSTEHHNEQFF. The chain joins TRBV29-1 to TRBJ2-1. The CDR3 covers 11 residues. Germline V CDR1 and CDR2: SQVTM, ANQGSEA.

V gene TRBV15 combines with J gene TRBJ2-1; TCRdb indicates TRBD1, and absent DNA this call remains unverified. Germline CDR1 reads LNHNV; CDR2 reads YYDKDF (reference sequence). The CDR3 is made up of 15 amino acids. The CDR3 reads CATSGQGASYNEQFF.

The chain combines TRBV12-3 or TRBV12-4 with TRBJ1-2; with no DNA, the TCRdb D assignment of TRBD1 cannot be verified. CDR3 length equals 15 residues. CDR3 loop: CASSLSVGGYYGYTF.

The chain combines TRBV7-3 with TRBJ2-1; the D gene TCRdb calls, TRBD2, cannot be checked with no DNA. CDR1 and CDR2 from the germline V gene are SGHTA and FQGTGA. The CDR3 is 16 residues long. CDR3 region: CASSPTSVLPYNEQFF.

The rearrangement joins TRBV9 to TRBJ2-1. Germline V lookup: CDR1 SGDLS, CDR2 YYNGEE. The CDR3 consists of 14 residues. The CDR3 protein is CASSIQTVYNEQFF.